This TCR beta chain was sequenced in a study of CD8 T cells in Susac syndrome. Findings and limits, study-wide: When the CD4+ T cell repertoires of patients with Susac syndrome were examined, they did not show any clonal expansion.

To note about this clonotype: Its antigen is currently unknown.

The CDR3 has 16 amino acids. Trimming removed 3 bases from V and 2 bases from J; junction bases left unmatched: 3. Germline V gene data show CDR1 as MNHEY and CDR2 as SMNVEV (reference sequence). Random hexamers primed reverse transcription of about 0.5 to 1 ug RNA. Across 54 Vbeta and 13 Jbeta, TCR beta CDR3 was amplified with immunoSEQ multiplex PCR. TCRdb passed the immunoSEQ multiplex PCR reads through MiXCR, listing each CDR3 protein once. The sample lists about 210,000 distinct CDR3 sequences; about 95% were seen once. The chain is built from TRBV27 and TRBJ2-7, with 14 bases fitting TRBD2. The clonotype comes from a human donor with Susac syndrome. The specimen sequenced was CD4+ T cells from PBMCs. For the CDR3, the DNA is TGTGCCAGCAGTTTCACGACTAGCGGGGGGGCCTACGAGCAGTACTTC. Its protein product is CASSFTTSGGAYEQYF.